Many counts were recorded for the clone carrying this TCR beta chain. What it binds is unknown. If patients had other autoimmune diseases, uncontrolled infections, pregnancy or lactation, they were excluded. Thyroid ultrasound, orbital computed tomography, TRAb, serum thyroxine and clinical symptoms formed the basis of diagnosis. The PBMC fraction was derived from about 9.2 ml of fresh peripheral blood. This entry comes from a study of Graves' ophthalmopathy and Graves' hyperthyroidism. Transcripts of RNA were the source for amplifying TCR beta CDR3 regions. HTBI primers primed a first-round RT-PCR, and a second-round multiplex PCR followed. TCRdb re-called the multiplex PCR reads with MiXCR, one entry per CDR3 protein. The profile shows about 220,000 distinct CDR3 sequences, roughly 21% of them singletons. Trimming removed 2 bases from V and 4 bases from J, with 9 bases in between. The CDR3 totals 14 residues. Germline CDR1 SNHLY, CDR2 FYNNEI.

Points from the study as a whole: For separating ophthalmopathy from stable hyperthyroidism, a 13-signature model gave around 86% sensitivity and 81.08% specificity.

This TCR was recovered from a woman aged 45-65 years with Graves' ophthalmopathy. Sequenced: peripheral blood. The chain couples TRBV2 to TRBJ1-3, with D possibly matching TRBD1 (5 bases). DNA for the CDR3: TGTGCCAGCAGTGAATGGGGCCGCGGAAACACCATATATTTT. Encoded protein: CASSEWGRGNTIYF.